This TCR beta chain derives from a study of T-cell memory formation after mild COVID-19. Study results and limitations: Those CD4+ clones that contracted were mainly in CM and EM (CD8+ ones in EMRA).

The table lists this clonotype with a few counts. Antigen unknown. V was cut by 2 bases and J by 1 base, with 16 bases left in between. The CDR3 covers 17 residues. The germline V gene has CDR1 SGHTA and CDR2 FQGNSA. A single record per CDR3 protein comes from TCRdb applying MiXCR to the 5' RACE reads. Of about 430,000 distinct CDR3 sequences listed, 24% are singletons. The clonotype originates from an adult woman who had mild COVID-19 (a few samples of this study predate the infection). Cell type and time point are not known. Sequencing input: PBMCs or a T cell subset sorted from them (not recorded which). The chain is built from TRBV7-2 and TRBJ2-3; D possibly matches TRBD1 or TRBD2 (6 bases each). The CDR3 nucleotides are TGTGCCAGCAGCTTATCGGGGGCCGACTCTCGCACAGATACGCAGTATTTT. As protein: CASSLSGADSRTDTQYF.